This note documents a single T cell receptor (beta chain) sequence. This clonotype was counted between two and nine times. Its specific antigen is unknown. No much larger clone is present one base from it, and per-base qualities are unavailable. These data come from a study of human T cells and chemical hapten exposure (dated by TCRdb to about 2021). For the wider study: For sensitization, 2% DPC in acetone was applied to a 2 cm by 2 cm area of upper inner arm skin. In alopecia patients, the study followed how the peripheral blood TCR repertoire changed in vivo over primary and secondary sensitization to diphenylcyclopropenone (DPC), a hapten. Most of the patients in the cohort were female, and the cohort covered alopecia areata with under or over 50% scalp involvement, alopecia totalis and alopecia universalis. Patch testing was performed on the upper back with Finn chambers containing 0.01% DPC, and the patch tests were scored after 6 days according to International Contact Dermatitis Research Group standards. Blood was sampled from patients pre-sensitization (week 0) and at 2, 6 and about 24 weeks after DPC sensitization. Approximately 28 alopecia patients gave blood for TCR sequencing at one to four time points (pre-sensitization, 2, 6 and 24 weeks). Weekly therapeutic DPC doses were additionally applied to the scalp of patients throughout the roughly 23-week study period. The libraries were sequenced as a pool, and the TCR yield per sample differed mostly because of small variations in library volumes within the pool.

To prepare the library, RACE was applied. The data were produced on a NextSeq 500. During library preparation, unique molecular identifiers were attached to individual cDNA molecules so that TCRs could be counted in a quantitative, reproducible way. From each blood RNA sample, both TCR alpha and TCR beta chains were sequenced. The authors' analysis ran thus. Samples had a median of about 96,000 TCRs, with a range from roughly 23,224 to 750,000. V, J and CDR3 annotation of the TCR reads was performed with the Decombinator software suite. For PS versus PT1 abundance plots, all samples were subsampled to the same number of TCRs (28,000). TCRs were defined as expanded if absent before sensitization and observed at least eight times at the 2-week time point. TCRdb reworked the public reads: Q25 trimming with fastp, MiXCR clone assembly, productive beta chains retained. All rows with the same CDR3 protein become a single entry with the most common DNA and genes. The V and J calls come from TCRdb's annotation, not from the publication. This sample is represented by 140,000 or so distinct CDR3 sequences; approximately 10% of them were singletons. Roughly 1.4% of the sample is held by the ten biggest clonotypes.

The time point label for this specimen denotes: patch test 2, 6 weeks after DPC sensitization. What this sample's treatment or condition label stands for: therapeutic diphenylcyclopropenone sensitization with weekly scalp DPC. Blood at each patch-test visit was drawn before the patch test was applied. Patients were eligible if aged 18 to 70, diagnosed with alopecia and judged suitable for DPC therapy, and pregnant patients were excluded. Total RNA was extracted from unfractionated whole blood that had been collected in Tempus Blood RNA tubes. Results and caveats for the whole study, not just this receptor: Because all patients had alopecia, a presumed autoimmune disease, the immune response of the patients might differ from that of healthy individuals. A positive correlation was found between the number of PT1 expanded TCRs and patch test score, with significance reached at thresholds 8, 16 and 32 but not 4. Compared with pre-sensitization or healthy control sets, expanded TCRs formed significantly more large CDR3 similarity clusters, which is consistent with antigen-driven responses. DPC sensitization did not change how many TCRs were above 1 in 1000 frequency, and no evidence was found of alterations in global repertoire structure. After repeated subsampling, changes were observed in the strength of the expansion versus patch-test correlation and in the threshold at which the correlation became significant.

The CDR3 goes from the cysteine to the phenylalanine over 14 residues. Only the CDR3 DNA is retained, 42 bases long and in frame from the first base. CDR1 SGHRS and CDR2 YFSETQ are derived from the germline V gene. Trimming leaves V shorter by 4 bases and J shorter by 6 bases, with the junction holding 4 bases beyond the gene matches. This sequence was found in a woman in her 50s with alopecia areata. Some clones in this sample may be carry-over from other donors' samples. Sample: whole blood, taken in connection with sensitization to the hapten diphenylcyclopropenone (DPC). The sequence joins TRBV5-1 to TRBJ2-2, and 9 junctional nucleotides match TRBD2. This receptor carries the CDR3 CASSELAGAGELFF. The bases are TGCGCCAGCAGCGAATTAGCGGGAGCCGGGGAGCTGTTTTTT.